Shown below are 28 T cell receptor beta chains from a single sample sequenced in a study of Graves' ophthalmopathy and Graves' hyperthyroidism. From RNA, the CDR3 regions of TCR beta chains were amplified and sequenced. RT-PCR with HTBI primers came first, then second-round multiplex PCR. TCRdb used MiXCR to reprocess the multiplex PCR reads, holding one entry per CDR3 protein. Of approximately 700,000 distinct CDR3 sequences in the sample, about 40% are singletons; the top ten hold over 2.5%. Sequencing used peripheral blood. Receptors were obtained from an adult man with Graves' ophthalmopathy.

The V call is TRBV29-1, the J call TRBJ1-1; 8 bases agree with TRBD1. The CDR3 has 11 residues. V was pared by 7 bases and J by 5 bases, with 3 bases of the junction left unmatched. Germline CDR1 reads SQVTM; CDR2 reads ANQGSEA. The CDR3 protein is CSGRTGTEAFF. The DNA for the CDR3 is TGCAGCGGCCGGACAGGGACTGAAGCTTTCTTT.

Ten or more counts support this clonotype. The chain uses TRBV7-9 and TRBJ2-7; no clear D. The CDR3 length is 13 residues. V gave up 1 base and J gave up 5 bases, with 9 bases separating them. The germline V gene encodes CDR1 SEHNR and CDR2 FQNEAQ (reference sequence). As DNA, the CDR3 is TGTGCCAGCAGCTTAGGTTCTGGCCACGAGCAGTACTTC. It encodes CASSLGSGHEQYF.

The gene calls are TRBV29-1 and TRBJ1-2; D might be TRBD1 (5 bases). The V end was cut by 4 bases, the J end by 5 bases, with 11 bases between. This CDR3 region has 12 residues. Germline V lookup: CDR1 SQVTM, CDR2 ANQGSEA. CDR3: CSVVAGTYGYTF. As DNA, the CDR3 is TGCAGCGTTGTCGCCGGGACTTATGGCTACACCTTC. Variable domain in full (rest from reference TRBV29-1 and TRBJ1-2): SAVISQKPSRDICQRGTSLTIQCQVDSQVTMMFWYRQQPGQSLTLIATANQGSEATYESGFVIDKFPISRPNLTFSTLTVSNMSPEDSSIYLCSVVAGTYGYTFGSGTRLTVV.

The rearrangement links TRBV7-2 to TRBJ2-7; D possibly uses TRBD1 or TRBD2 (7 bases each). Germline loops: CDR1 SGHTA, CDR2 FQGNSA. The CDR3 totals 16 residues. V shed 0 bases and J shed 3 bases, with 15 bases lying between them. CDR3 in DNA: TGTGCCAGCAGCTTAGCCACAGGGGAGGGTTTCTACGAGCAGTACTTC. Its translation: CASSLATGEGFYEQYF.

The chain employs TRBV29-1 and TRBJ2-1; D might be TRBD2 (5 bases). Trimming took 2 bases from V and 7 from J, leaving 15 bases between them. Germline CDR1 SQVTM, CDR2 ANQGSEA. This CDR3 has 14 amino acids. The CDR3 loop is CSVEIRGIRNEQFF. CDR3 coding DNA: TGCAGCGTTGAAATTAGAGGGATAAGGAATGAGCAGTTCTTC.

This clonotype has ten or more counts. The chain is built from TRBV29-1 and TRBJ2-5; the D is unclear. Germline CDR1 and CDR2: SQVTM and ANQGSEA. This CDR3 is built from 13 residues. V lost 1 base and J lost 1, with 7 bases in between. CDR3 in amino acids: CSVEANFQETQYF. In nucleotides, the CDR3 is TGCAGCGTTGAAGCTAACTTCCAAGAGACCCAGTACTTC.

CDR3 DNA: TGCAGTGCCGACGGGGGGGACAATCAGCCCCAGCATTTT. It codes for CSADGGDNQPQHF. The chain couples TRBV20-1 to TRBJ1-5; perhaps TRBD1 as D (5 bases). The CDR3 runs 13 residues. Trimming pared 6 bases from V and 3 bases from J, leaving 12 bases between. CDR1 is DFQATT, CDR2 SNEGSKA, per germline (reference sequence).

This clonotype was seen a handful of times. CDR3 DNA sequence: TGCGCCAGCAGCTTAACTGTGAGCGGGAACACCGGGGAGCTGTTTTTT. This translates into CASSLTVSGNTGELFF. V usage is TRBV5-1 and J usage is TRBJ2-2, with D possibly TRBD2 on 5 matching bases. CDR3 length: 16 amino acids. Germline loops: CDR1 SGHRS, CDR2 YFSETQ. V was shortened by 2 bases and J by 1 base, with 12 bases between the two germline ends.

Concerning this clonotype itself: A clone one base away is much larger, so this may be a read error. The chain couples TRBV7-2 to TRBJ2-5; D not certain. The CDR3 contains 15 residues. Trimming left V 1 base short and J 3 bases short, with 12 bases between. Germline values: CDR1 SGHTA, CDR2 FQGNSA. The CDR3 DNA sequence: TGTGCCAGCAGCTTAGTGAGGTCGAGCGAAGAGACCCAGTACTTC. Translating it yields CASSLVRSSEETQYF. The full variable domain, in which reference TRBV7-2 and TRBJ2-5 provide the parts outside the CDR3, is GAGVSQSPSNKVTEKGKDVELRCDPISGHTALYWYRQSLGQGLEFLIYFQGNSAPDKSGLPSDRFSAERTGGSVSTLTIQRTQQEDSAVYLCASSLVRSSEETQYFGPGTRLLVL.

The chain uses TRBV20-1 and TRBJ2-5; 11 nucleotides line up with TRBD2. The V gene end was trimmed by 3 bases and the J gene end by 1 base; junction bases not matched to a gene: 10. The CDR3 runs to 17 residues. CDR1 is DFQATT and CDR2 is SNEGSKA in the germline V gene (reference sequence). The CDR3 nucleotides read TGCAGTGCTAGTGAGTCCGGACTAGCGGGCAGCCAAGAGACCCAGTACTTC. This sequence encodes CSASESGLAGSQETQYF.

The chain employs TRBV7-8 and TRBJ1-3; D might be TRBD1 (5 bases). Trimming took off 5 bases at V and 3 bases at J, with 14 bases between the two ends. The CDR3 has 15 amino acids. The germline V gene encodes CDR1 SGHVS and CDR2 FQNEAQ. CDR3 in amino acids: CASSLGGTDGNTIYF. The CDR3 region has the DNA TGTGCCAGCAGCCTCGGTGGGACGGATGGAAACACCATATATTTT.

In the case of this clonotype: A read error may be the cause here, since a much bigger clone is one base away. CDR3: CAISVSLDIINPHEQYF. The CDR3 DNA is TGTGCCATCAGTGTGTCCCTTGACATAATCAATCCCCACGAGCAGTACTTC. This chain joins TRBV10-3 and TRBJ2-7; D not certain. V lost 4 bases, J lost 5 bases, and 24 bases lay in between. The CDR3 runs 17 residues. The germline V gene has CDR1 ENHRY and CDR2 SYGVKD.

This chain links TRBV10-3 with TRBJ1-6; D is uncertain. The germline V and J ends were trimmed by 10 bases and 6 bases, with 19 bases remaining between them. CDR3 length equals 15 residues. Germline loops: CDR1 ENHRY, CDR2 SYGVKD. The CDR3 region has the DNA TGTGCCAGCAACAACCGGGCCGGCGGTAATTCACCCCTCCACTTT. Amino acids: CASNNRAGGNSPLHF.

The table lists this clonotype with many counts. This sequence joins TRBV12-3 or TRBV12-4 and TRBJ1-1; TRBD1 matches at 10 bases. Germline trimming cut 5 bases from V and 5 bases from J; bases unmatched to any gene: 5. The CDR3 is 14 amino acids. The CDR3 reads CASSTRTGGTEAFF. The DNA for the CDR3 is TGTGCCAGCAGTACACGGACAGGGGGGACTGAAGCTTTCTTT.

This clonotype was observed at least ten times. This chain links TRBV19 with TRBJ1-5; tentatively, D is TRBD1 (6 bases). The germline CDR1 and CDR2 sequences are LNHDA and SQIVND (reference sequence). V lost 8 bases and J 7 bases, leaving 18 bases between the germline ends. There are 14 residues in the CDR3. CDR3 DNA sequence: TGTGCCAGTTCCGCCGGGACAAGGGGGCAGCCCCAGCATTTT. Its protein is CASSAGTRGQPQHF.

The J gene is TRBJ1-1, the V gene TRBV29-1; weak D call: TRBD1 (5 bases). The germline V gene has CDR1 SQVTM and CDR2 ANQGSEA. The ends were cut back, 7 bases at V and 4 bases at J, with 16 bases in the middle. The CDR3 length is 13 residues. In nucleotides, the CDR3 is TGCAGCGCTCTACTTGACAGTTCCACTGAAGCTTTCTTT. Its translation: CSALLDSSTEAFF.

As concerns this clonotype: This could be a read error, since a much larger clone is one nucleotide away. This rearrangement joins TRBV5-4 to TRBJ2-5; 11 bases are shared with TRBD1. Trimming cost V 5 bases and J 0 bases; bases outside gene matches: 6. Germline V gives CDR1 SGHNT, CDR2 YYREEE (reference sequence). This CDR3 comprises 16 residues. CDR3 DNA: TGTGCCAGCAGTCACCGGGACAGGGGGAACCAAGAGACCCAGTACTTC. Translating gives CASSHRDRGNQETQYF.

This rearrangement joins TRBV24-1 to TRBJ1-2, with 9 positions matching TRBD1. Germline trimming cut 6 bases from V and 6 bases from J; bases unmatched to any gene: 7. The CDR3 has 14 amino acids. Germline CDR1 reads KGHDR; CDR2 reads SFDVKD. The CDR3 sequence: CATSSGTGRNGYTF. The CDR3 nucleotides are TGTGCCACCAGTAGCGGGACAGGGAGGAATGGCTACACCTTC.

This rearrangement joins TRBV29-1 to TRBJ2-5; 7 nucleotides align to TRBD1. The germline gives CDR1 SQVTM, CDR2 ANQGSEA. V lost 8 bases to trimming and J lost 5 bases; unmatched junction nucleotides: 11. The CDR3 contains 13 residues. As DNA, the CDR3 is TGCAGCCAACACGACAGGGCGAGGGAGACCCAGTACTTC. Translating gives CSQHDRARETQYF. Supplemented by reference TRBV29-1 and TRBJ2-5, the full variable domain reads SAVISQKPSRDICQRGTSLTIQCQVDSQVTMMFWYRQQPGQSLTLIATANQGSEATYESGFVIDKFPISRPNLTFSTLTVSNMSPEDSSIYLCSQHDRARETQYFGPGTRLLVL.

In its sample, this clonotype was seen many times. The chain links TRBV6-5 to TRBJ1-2; no clear D gene. The CDR3 totals 14 residues. With 0 bases removed from V and 0 bases from J, the gap between germline ends came to 5 bases. Germline CDR1 and CDR2: MNHEY and SVGAGI. The chain's CDR3 is CASSYSGTNYGYTF. CDR3 DNA sequence: TGTGCCAGCAGTTACTCAGGAACTAACTATGGCTACACCTTC.

The table lists this clonotype with a few counts. V is TRBV2 and J is TRBJ1-1, with 12 bases that match TRBD1. V was clipped by 6 bases and J by 7 bases; unmatched bases: 6. Looked up from germline, CDR1 is SNHLY and CDR2 is FYNNEI. This CDR3 comprises 14 residues. In nucleotides, the CDR3 is TGTGCCAGCAGGGGGACAGGGGGCTATGTTGAAGCTTTCTTT. Amino acids: CASRGTGGYVEAFF.

Concerning this clonotype itself: Germline and junction disagree at one end, which may indicate a read error. This sequence joins TRBV5-1 and TRBJ1-1; unclear D gene. The germline CDR1 and CDR2 sequences are SGHRS and YFSETQ. The CDR3 is made up of 13 amino acids. CDR3 DNA sequence: TGCGCCAGCAGCTTGGTTGCGAACACTGAAGCTTCCTTT. As protein: CASSLVANTEASF.

This chain links TRBV7-9 with TRBJ1-3; D not certain. The CDR3 sequence is 17 residues long. CDR1 is SEHNR, CDR2 FQNEAQ, per germline (reference sequence). V dropped 0 bases and J dropped 0 bases, with 12 bases sitting between them. CDR3 loop: CASSLAIAGNSGNTIYF. The CDR3 DNA reads TGTGCCAGCAGCTTAGCCATCGCCGGGAACTCTGGAAACACCATATATTTT.

The chain combines TRBV19 with TRBJ2-6; TRBD2 matches 12 bases. Germline CDR1 LNHDA, CDR2 SQIVND (reference sequence). Germline trimming cut 7 bases from V and 4 bases from J; bases unmatched to any gene: 11. The CDR3 consists of 18 residues. The CDR3 loop is CASTPAGLAGLGANVLTF. CDR3 sequence (DNA): TGTGCCAGTACCCCCGCAGGACTAGCGGGATTGGGGGCCAACGTCCTGACTTTC.

The genes are TRBV27 and TRBJ1-6; D is possibly TRBD1 (6 bases). The germline CDR1 and CDR2 sequences are MNHEY and SMNVEV (reference sequence). V shed 11 bases and J shed 10 bases, with 21 bases lying between them. This CDR3 spans 14 amino acids. Here the CDR3 reads CAGVVLGGGSPLHF. The CDR3 coding sequence is TGTGCCGGCGTGGTACTAGGAGGGGGGTCACCCCTCCACTTT.

The V and J genes are TRBV7-9 and TRBJ1-1; the match to TRBD1 covers 7 bases. This CDR3 has 18 residues. Germline V CDR1 and CDR2: SEHNR, FQNEAQ (reference sequence). The V and J ends lost 5 bases and 4 bases, in that order; junction bases with no gene match: 19. The CDR3, as DNA: TGTGCCAGCAGCCGCAACTACCGGGACAGTGGTCGACTCACTGAAGCTTTCTTT. This sequence encodes CASSRNYRDSGRLTEAFF.

This clonotype was counted at least ten times. The chain has TRBV9 and TRBJ2-7; TRBD1 matches at 9 bases. Germline lookup yields CDR1 SGDLS and CDR2 YYNGEE. This CDR3 is built from 14 residues. V lost 3 bases, J lost 4 bases, and 5 bases stayed unmatched. In nucleotides, the CDR3 is TGTGCCAGCAGCGACGGACAGGGGAGTTACGAGCAGTACTTC. It is translated as CASSDGQGSYEQYF.

The rearrangement uses TRBV29-1 and TRBJ2-5; TRBD2 matches at 9 bases. CDR1 SQVTM and CDR2 ANQGSEA come from the germline V gene. The V segment lost 1 base and the J segment 1 base; nucleotides outside the gene matches: 1. The CDR3 contains 14 residues. The CDR3 nucleotides read TGCAGCGTTGAAGGACTAGCGGCCCAAGAGACCCAGTACTTC. Protein product: CSVEGLAAQETQYF.